This TCR beta chain was obtained from a study of T cell clonality in common variable immunodeficiency. This clone was picked up many times. Its antigen remains unidentified. Equal genomic DNA amounts from CVID and control samples were sequenced. Only in-frame clones appear in the TCRdb table, and some are missing; sequencing was by immunoSEQ multiplex PCR. The profile covers about 64,000 clones, none occurring a single time. Study-level points and caveats: CVID subjects had higher TCRbeta clonality than healthy controls, most marked in about a third. Fewer deletions and N-nucleotide insertions were reportedly seen in common variable immunodeficiency TCR beta sequences.

The material sequenced was peripheral blood mononuclear cells. The clonotype was recovered from a person aged 18-69 years in good health.

CDR3 residues: CASSIGQGGGYTF. The part of the CDR3 DNA that was read is TGCGCCAGCAGCATCGGACAGGGAGGGGGC. The chain joins TRBV5-1 to TRBJ1-2, with TRBD1 identical over 8 bases. The CDR3 end lies 3 residues beyond the end of the read and is filled in from the germline J gene. The germline V gene encodes CDR1 SGHRS and CDR2 YFSETQ. The CDR3 runs 13 residues.